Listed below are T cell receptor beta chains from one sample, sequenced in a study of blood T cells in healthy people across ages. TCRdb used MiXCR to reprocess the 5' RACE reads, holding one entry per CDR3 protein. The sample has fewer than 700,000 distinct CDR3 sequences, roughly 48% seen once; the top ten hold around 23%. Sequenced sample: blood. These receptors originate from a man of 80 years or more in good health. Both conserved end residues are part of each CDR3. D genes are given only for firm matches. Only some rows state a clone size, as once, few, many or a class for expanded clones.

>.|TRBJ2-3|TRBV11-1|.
CASSPPGRVVTDTQYF
TGTGCCAGCAGCCCTCCGGGACGAGTAGTCACAGATACGCAGTATTTT
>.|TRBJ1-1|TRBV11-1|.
CASSLAHTEAFF
TGTGCCAGCAGCTTAGCGCACACTGAAGCTTTCTTT
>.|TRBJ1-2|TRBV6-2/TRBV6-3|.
CASSPLPNYGYTF
TGTGCCAGCAGCCCCCTCCCTAACTATGGCTACACCTTC
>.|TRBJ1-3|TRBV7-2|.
CASSLVRGNTIYF
TGTGCCAGCAGCTTAGTCAGGGGAAACACCATATATTTT
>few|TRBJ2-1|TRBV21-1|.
CASSRNEQFF
TGTGCCAGCAGCAGAAATGAGCAGTTCTTC
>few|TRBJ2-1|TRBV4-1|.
CASSQGWSDEQFF
TGCGCCAGCAGCCAAGGCTGGTCGGATGAGCAGTTCTTC
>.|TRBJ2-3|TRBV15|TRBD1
CATSKRQGSTDTQYF
TGTGCCACCAGCAAACGACAGGGGAGCACAGATACGCAGTATTTT
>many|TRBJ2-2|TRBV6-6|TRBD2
CASTPPRAGGGTGELFF
TGTGCCAGCACCCCCCCTCGAGCGGGAGGGGGCACCGGGGAGCTGTTTTTT
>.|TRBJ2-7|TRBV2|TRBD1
CASSAAGGSYEQYF
TGTGCCAGCAGTGCGGCAGGGGGCAGCTACGAGCAGTACTTC
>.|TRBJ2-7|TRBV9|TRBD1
CASSVETGEDYEQYF
TGTGCCAGCAGCGTAGAGACAGGGGAGGACTACGAGCAGTACTTC
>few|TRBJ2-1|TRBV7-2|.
CASSLTGGTSGHEQFF
TGTGCCAGCAGCTTAACGGGCGGGACCTCCGGCCATGAGCAGTTCTTC
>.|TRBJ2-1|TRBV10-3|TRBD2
CAISGGPTSGYNEQFF
TGTGCCATCAGCGGGGGCCCGACTAGCGGTTACAATGAGCAGTTCTTC
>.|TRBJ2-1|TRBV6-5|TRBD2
CASSYSNLPGGPGDEQFF
TGTGCCAGCAGTTACTCGAATCTTCCGGGAGGGCCAGGGGATGAGCAGTTCTTC
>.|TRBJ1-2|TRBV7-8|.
CASSLAGRTLTYGYTF
TGTGCCAGCAGCTTAGCAGGGAGAACCCTAACCTATGGCTACACCTTC
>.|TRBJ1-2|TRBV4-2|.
CASSHLRGNGYTF
TGTGCCAGCAGCCACCTCAGGGGTAATGGCTACACCTTC
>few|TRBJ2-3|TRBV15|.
CATSRDGSALTDTQYF
TGTGCCACCAGCAGAGACGGGTCAGCGTTAACAGATACGCAGTATTTT
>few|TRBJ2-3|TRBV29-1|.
CSVVATSTDTQYF
TGCAGCGTTGTGGCGACTAGCACAGATACGCAGTATTTT
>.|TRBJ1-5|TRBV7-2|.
CASSSRQGDQPQHF
TGTGCCAGCAGCTCAAGGCAGGGAGATCAGCCCCAGCATTTT
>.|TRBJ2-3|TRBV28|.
CASSRGESRYF
TGTGCCAGCAGCCGCGGGGAAAGCCGGTATTTT
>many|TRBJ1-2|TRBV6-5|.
CASSRGTNNPYGYTF
TGTGCCAGCAGTAGGGGGACAAATAATCCCTATGGCTACACCTTC
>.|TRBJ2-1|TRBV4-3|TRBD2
CASSKTFGLAAINEQFF
TGCGCCAGCAGCAAAACGTTCGGACTAGCGGCGATCAATGAGCAGTTCTTC
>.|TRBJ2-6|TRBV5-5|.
CASRLEPTLRGTGANVLTF
TGTGCCAGCAGATTGGAACCCACTCTTAGGGGTACCGGGGCCAACGTCCTGACTTTC
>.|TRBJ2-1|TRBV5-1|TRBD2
CASSFTGTNRLDEQFF
TGCGCCAGCAGCTTTACCGGGACTAACCGGCTGGATGAGCAGTTCTTC
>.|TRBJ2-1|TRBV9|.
CASSADPLGNEQFF
TGTGCCAGCAGCGCCGATCCCTTAGGCAATGAGCAGTTCTTC
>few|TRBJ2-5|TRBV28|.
CASSPPARGFKQYF
TGTGCCAGCAGCCCCCCAGCAAGGGGGTTCAAGCAGTACTTC
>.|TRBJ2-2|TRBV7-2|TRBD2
CASSSSSGRFTGELFF
TGTGCCAGCAGCTCCTCTAGCGGGAGGTTCACCGGGGAGCTGTTTTTT
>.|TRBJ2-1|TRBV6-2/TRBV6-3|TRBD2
CASSYAQREGLRYNEQFF
TGTGCCAGCAGTTACGCCCAGCGGGAGGGCCTGAGATACAATGAGCAGTTCTTC
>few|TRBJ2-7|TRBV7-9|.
CASSLAPTGRHEQYF
TGTGCCAGCAGCTTAGCCCCGACAGGTCGCCACGAGCAGTACTTC
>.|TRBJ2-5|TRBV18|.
CASSPRRETQYF
TGTGCCAGCTCACCAAGAAGAGAGACCCAGTACTTC
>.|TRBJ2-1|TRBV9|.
CASSVELARSYNEQFF
TGTGCCAGCAGCGTGGAGCTAGCGAGGTCCTACAATGAGCAGTTCTTC
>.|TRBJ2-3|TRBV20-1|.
CSATTVTDTQYF
TGCAGTGCTACTACAGTCACAGATACGCAGTATTTT
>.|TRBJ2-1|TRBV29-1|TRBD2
CSFTSGPSRNEQFF
TGCAGCTTTACTAGCGGACCCTCCAGGAATGAGCAGTTCTTC
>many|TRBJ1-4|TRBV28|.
CASSSAGTNEKLFF
TGTGCCAGCAGTTCCGCCGGGACTAATGAAAAACTGTTTTTT
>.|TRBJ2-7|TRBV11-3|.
CASSPGVGLSYEQYF
TGTGCCAGCAGCCCCGGCGTGGGGCTCTCCTACGAGCAGTACTTC
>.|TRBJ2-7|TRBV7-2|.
CASSLAVGHLAYEQYF
TGTGCCAGCAGCTTAGCGGTGGGGCACCTAGCCTACGAGCAGTACTTC
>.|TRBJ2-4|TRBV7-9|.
CASSLNSHEQYF
TGTGCCAGCAGCTTAAATTCTCATGAGCAGTACTTC
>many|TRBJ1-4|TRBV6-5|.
CASSYSQGPRSKLFF
TGTGCCAGCAGTTACTCGCAGGGGCCGCGATCGAAACTGTTTTTT
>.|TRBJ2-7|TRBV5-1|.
CASSPTNGASYEQYF
TGCGCCAGCAGCCCAACTAATGGGGCCTCCTACGAGCAGTACTTC
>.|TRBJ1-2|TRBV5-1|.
CASSVSPTETYGYTF
TGCGCCAGCAGCGTTTCACCCACAGAGACCTATGGCTACACCTTC
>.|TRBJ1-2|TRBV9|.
CASSVDAGNYGYTF
TGTGCCAGCAGCGTAGATGCAGGGAACTATGGCTACACCTTC
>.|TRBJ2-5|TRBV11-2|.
CASSFGLVRGWETQYF
TGTGCCAGCAGCTTCGGGCTCGTCAGGGGATGGGAGACCCAGTACTTC
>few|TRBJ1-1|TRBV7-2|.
CASSPPGAEAFF
TGTGCCAGCAGCCCGCCAGGGGCTGAAGCTTTCTTT
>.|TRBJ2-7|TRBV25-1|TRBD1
CASSPIYGTGNNEQYF
TGTGCCAGCAGCCCTATCTACGGGACAGGGAACAACGAGCAGTACTTC
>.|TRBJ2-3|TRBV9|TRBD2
CASSVGSSGGTDTQYF
TGTGCCAGCAGCGTAGGTTCGAGCGGGGGAACAGATACGCAGTATTTT